A single sample is the source of the 8 T cell receptor beta chains below, sequenced in a study of response to subunit inactivated influenza vaccine listed by TCRdb under 2018. The library was made by RT-PCR. The data were produced on an Illumina HiSeq 2500. The public reads were reanalyzed by TCRdb: fastp trimming at Q25, MiXCR alignment, in-frame beta chains only. Under each unique CDR3 protein, matching rows form one entry showing the most common genes and DNA. For this sample the table gives approximately 490,000 distinct CDR3 sequences, of which 6.5% to 8% were detected only once. The biggest ten clones account for less than 15% of the sample. The sample consisted of PBMCs from blood, taken less than 30 months after vaccination. These receptors originate from a man aged 45-69 years who received an inactivated influenza vaccine. Donor details come from another sample of the same person, matched by shared clones.

This clonotype was detected ten times or more. This rearrangement joins TRBV12-3 or TRBV12-4 to TRBJ2-1, with no clear D. V was cut by 7 bases and J by 7 bases, with 14 bases left in between. The CDR3 consists of 13 residues. The CDR3 bases are TGTGCCAGCACCATCAGAACTGGTAATGAGCAGTTCTTC. Translation: CASTIRTGNEQFF.

This clonotype came up many times. The chain carries TRBV4-3 and TRBJ2-3; possible D gene TRBD2, 6 bases. The V gene's germline CDR1 is LGHNA and CDR2 YSLEER. Trimming took off 6 bases at V and 2 bases at J, with 15 bases between the two ends. The CDR3 runs to 15 residues. The CDR3 is CASSRLVGITDTQYF. In DNA form, the CDR3 reads TGCGCCAGCAGTCGACTAGTTGGAATCACAGATACGCAGTATTTT.

This clonotype was counted many times. The V call is TRBV28, the J call TRBJ2-7; D is unclear. This CDR3 is built from 16 residues. Per germline, CDR1 MDHEN and CDR2 SYDVKM. The V end lost 3 bases, the J end lost 1 base, and 16 bases lay between the germline ends. CDR3 loop: CASSFSRTEPSYEQYF. The CDR3 bases are TGTGCCAGCAGTTTTTCCCGGACGGAGCCTTCCTACGAGCAGTACTTC.

The chain is built from TRBV7-2 and TRBJ2-7; D not resolved. Germline V gene data show CDR1 as SGHTA and CDR2 as FQGNSA. The CDR3 is made up of 13 amino acids. Trimming shortened V by 5 bases and J by 3 bases, and 11 bases separated the two germline ends. The CDR3 loop is CASSPRQYYEQYF. CDR3 bases: TGTGCCAGCAGCCCTCGACAATACTACGAGCAGTACTTC. The variable domain in full, with the rest retrieved from reference TRBV7-2 and TRBJ2-7, is GAGVSQSPSNKVTEKGKDVELRCDPISGHTALYWYRQSLGQGLEFLIYFQGNSAPDKSGLPSDRFSAERTGGSVSTLTIQRTQQEDSAVYLCASSPRQYYEQYFGPGTRLTVT.

The chain couples TRBV3-1 to TRBJ2-2, with 8 bases matching TRBD1. Germline assignment: CDR1 LGHDT and CDR2 YNNKEL (reference sequence). After removal of 1 base from V and 4 bases from J, the junction contained 5 bases not matched to a gene. CDR3 length: 16 residues. The CDR3 bases are TGTGCCAGCAGCCAAGGATCAGGGGGCCTCACCGGGGAGCTGTTTTTT. Its protein product is CASSQGSGGLTGELFF.

This clonotype was seen a few times. The chain uses TRBV10-3 and TRBJ2-5; 11 nucleotides match TRBD2. The CDR3 spans 15 residues. Germline V gene lookup returns CDR1 ENHRY and CDR2 SYGVKD. Trimming took 2 bases from V and 5 from J; bases not matched to a gene: 4. Written as DNA, the CDR3 is TGTGCCATCAGTGAGACGACTAGCGGGGCGGAGACCCAGTACTTC. Its protein is CAISETTSGAETQYF.

This rearrangement joins TRBV20-1 to TRBJ1-3; tentative D call: TRBD1 (5 bases). Trimming took off 4 bases at V and 7 bases at J, with 17 bases between the two ends. The CDR3 covers 14 residues. Germline V gene data show CDR1 as DFQATT and CDR2 as SNEGSKA (reference sequence). CDR3 sequence: CSANPLQGWNTIYF. In nucleotides, the CDR3 is TGCAGTGCTAACCCTCTCCAGGGTTGGAACACCATATATTTT.

The table lists this clonotype with a few counts. The gene calls are TRBV11-2 and TRBJ2-7; the D gene is possibly TRBD2 (6 bases). The CDR3 runs 13 residues. V dropped 5 bases and J dropped 3 bases, with 11 bases sitting between them. The germline CDR1 and CDR2 sequences are SGHAT and FQNNGV. The CDR3: CASSPGLRYEQYF. The CDR3 nucleotides read TGTGCCAGCAGCCCGGGACTTCGCTACGAGCAGTACTTC.